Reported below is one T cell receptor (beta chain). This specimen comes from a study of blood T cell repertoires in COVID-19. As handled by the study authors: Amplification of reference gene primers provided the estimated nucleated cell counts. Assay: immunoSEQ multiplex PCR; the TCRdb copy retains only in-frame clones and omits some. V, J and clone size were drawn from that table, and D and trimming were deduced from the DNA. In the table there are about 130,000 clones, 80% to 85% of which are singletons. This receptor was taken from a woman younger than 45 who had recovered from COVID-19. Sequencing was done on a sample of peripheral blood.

The CDR3 DNA sequence: TGTGCCAGCAGCCCCCCTTATCTGTCGGGCTACACCTTC. Encoded protein: CASSPPYLSGYTF. The chain couples TRBV3-1 (or the pseudogene TRBV3-2) to TRBJ1-2; D unresolved. CDR1 is LGHDT and CDR2 is YNNKEL in the germline V gene (reference sequence). Trimming cost V 4 bases and J 8 bases, with 14 bases left between them. This CDR3 region has 13 residues.